Only one count was recorded for the clone carrying this TCR beta chain. No antigen is known for it. This sample is part of a study of T cell responses to AZD1222 COVID-19 vaccine. TCRdb's table, derived via immunoSEQ multiplex PCR, lists solely in-frame clones and lacks some. Among roughly 93,000 clones listed, about nine tenths were seen once. General study results and limits: Donors in the cohort were predominantly white British and more often female, and clonal diversity was possibly underestimated. An increase in Spike-specific TCR breadth and depth was observed after two AZD1222 doses.

The CDR3 consists of 13 residues. From germline, CDR1 is LGHDT and CDR2 YNNKEL (reference sequence). Trimming shortened V by 3 bases and J by 12 bases, and 15 bases separated the two germline ends. This specimen was peripheral blood, taken on day 0 of MenACWY control vaccination. This rearrangement joins TRBV3-1 (or the pseudogene TRBV3-2) to TRBJ2-1; unclear D gene. This TCR was recovered from an adult in good health. CDR3 in amino acids: CASSQVGKGSQFF. The CDR3 bases are TGTGCCAGCAGCCAGGTAGGGAAGGGTTCGCAGTTCTTC.